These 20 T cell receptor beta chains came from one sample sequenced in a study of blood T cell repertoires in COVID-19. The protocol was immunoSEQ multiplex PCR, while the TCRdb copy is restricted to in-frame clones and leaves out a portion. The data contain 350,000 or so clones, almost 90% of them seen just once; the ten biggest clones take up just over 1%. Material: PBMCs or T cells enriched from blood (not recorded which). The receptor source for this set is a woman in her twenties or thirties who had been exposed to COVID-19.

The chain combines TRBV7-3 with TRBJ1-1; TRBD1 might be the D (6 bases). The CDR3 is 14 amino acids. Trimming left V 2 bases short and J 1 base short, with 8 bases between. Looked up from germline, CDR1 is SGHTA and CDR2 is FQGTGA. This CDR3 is CASSLVRGNTEAFF. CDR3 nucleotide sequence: TGTGCCAGCAGCTTAGTCAGGGGGAACACTGAAGCTTTCTTT.

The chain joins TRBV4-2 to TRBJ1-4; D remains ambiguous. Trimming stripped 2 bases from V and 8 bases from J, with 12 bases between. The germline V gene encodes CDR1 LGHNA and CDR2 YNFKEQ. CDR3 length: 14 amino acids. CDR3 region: CASSQSIGGEKLFF. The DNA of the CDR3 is TGTGCCAGCAGCCAAAGTATAGGAGGAGAAAAACTGTTTTTT.

DNA for the CDR3: TGTGCCACAGTACTAGCGGGAGGGCCCTACAATGAGCAGTTCTTC. Translating it yields CATVLAGGPYNEQFF. The V call is TRBV15, the J call TRBJ2-1; 13 positions match TRBD2. CDR3 size: 15 residues. V shed 9 bases, J shed 2 bases, and the junction held 4 bases outside the gene matches. The germline CDR1 and CDR2 sequences are LNHNV and YYDKDF (reference sequence).

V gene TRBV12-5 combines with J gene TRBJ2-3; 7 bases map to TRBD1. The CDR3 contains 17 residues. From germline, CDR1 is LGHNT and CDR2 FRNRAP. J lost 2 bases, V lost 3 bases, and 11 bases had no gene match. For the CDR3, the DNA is TGTGCTAGTGGTTTTTTCCTCCGGGACAGCAACACAGATACGCAGTATTTT. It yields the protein CASGFFLRDSNTDTQYF.

DNA of the CDR3: TGTGCCAGCCATCCCACATTTGGGGACAGGGGACAAGAGACCCAGTACTTC. As protein: CASHPTFGDRGQETQYF. The V call is TRBV28, the J call TRBJ2-5; TRBD1 agrees at 10 bases. CDR1 is MDHEN and CDR2 is SYDVKM in the germline V gene. The trim removed 8 bases at V and 2 bases at J, leaving 14 bases unmatched. The CDR3 has 17 residues.

The CDR3 DNA follows: TGTGCCAGCAGTATAACGGGACTGAGATACGAGCAGTACTTC. Protein sequence: CASSITGLRYEQYF. The chain uses TRBV27 and TRBJ2-7; D possibly corresponds to TRBD2 (6 bases). The CDR3 loop spans 14 amino acids. From germline, CDR1 is MNHEY and CDR2 SMNVEV (reference sequence). The V end lost 5 bases, the J end lost 4 bases, and 15 bases lay between the germline ends.

The CDR3 loop is CASSLRGQITDTQYF. The CDR3 DNA is TGTGCCAGCAGTTTAAGGGGACAGATCACAGATACGCAGTATTTT. The rearrangement links TRBV27 to TRBJ2-3; 7 nucleotides align to TRBD1. Germline V CDR1 and CDR2: MNHEY, SMNVEV (reference sequence). The CDR3 has 15 residues. The ends lost 2 bases at V and 2 bases at J; junction bases unmatched: 4.

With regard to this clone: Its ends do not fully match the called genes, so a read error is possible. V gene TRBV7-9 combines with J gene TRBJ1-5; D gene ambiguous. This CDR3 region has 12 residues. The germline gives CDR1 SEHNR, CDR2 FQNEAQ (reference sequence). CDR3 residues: CASSLVNQSQHF. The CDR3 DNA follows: TGTGCCAGCAGCTTAGTCAATCAGTCCCAGCATTTT.

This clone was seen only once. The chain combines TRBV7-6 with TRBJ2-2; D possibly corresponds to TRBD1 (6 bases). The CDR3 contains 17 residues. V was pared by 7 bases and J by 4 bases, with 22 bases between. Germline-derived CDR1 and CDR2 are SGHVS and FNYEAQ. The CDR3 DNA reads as TGTGCCAGCACCCCCAAATGGCCAGGGGACGTCACCGGGGAGCTGTTTTTT. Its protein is CASTPKWPGDVTGELFF.

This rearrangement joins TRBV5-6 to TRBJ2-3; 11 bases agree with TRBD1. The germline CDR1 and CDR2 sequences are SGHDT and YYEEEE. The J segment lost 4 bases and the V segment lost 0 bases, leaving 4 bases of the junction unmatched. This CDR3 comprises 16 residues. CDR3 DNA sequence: TGTGCCAGCAGCTTGGAGGGACAGGGGGGCCCAGATACGCAGTATTTT. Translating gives CASSLEGQGGPDTQYF.

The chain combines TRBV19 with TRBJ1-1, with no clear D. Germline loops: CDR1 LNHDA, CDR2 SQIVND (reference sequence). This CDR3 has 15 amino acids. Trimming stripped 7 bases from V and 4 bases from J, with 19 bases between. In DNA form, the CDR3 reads TGTGCCAGTAACCGCCGGGTCTCTGACGGCACTGAAGCTTTCTTT. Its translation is CASNRRVSDGTEAFF.

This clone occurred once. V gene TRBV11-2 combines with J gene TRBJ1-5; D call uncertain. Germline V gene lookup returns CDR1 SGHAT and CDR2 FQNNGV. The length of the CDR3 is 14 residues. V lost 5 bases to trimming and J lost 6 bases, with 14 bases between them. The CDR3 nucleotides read TGTGCCAGCAGCCCACTTGGAGTGACTCAGCCCCAGCATTTT. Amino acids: CASSPLGVTQPQHF. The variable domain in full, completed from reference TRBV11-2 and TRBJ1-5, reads EAGVAQSPRYKIIEKRQSVAFWCNPISGHATLYWYQQILGQGPKLLIQFQNNGVVDDSQLPKDRFSAERLKGVDSTLKIQPAKLEDSAVYLCASSPLGVTQPQHFGDGTRLSIL.

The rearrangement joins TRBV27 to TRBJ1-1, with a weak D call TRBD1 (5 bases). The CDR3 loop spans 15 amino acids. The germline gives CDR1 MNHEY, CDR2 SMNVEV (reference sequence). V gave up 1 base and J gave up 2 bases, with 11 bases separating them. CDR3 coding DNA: TGTGCCAGCAGTTTATTTAAAAGGGGTAACACTGAAGCTTTCTTT. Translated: CASSLFKRGNTEAFF.

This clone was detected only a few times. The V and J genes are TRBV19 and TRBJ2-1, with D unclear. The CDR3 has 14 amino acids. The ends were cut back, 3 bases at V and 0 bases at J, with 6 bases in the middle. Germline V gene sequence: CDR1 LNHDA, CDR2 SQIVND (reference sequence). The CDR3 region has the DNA TGTGCCAGTAGTATTATGAGCTCCTACAATGAGCAGTTCTTC. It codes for CASSIMSSYNEQFF.

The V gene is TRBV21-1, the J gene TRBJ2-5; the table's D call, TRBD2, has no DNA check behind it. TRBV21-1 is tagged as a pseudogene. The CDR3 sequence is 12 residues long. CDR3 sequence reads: CASTLSQETQYF. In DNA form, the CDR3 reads TGTGCCAGCACCCTATCCCAAGAGACCCAGTACTTC.

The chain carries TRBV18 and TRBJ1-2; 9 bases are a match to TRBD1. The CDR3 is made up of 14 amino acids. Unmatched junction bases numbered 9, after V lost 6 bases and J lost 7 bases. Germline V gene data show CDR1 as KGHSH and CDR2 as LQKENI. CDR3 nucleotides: TGTGCCAGCTCCCCTCGGACAGGGGCAATTGGCTACACCTTC. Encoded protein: CASSPRTGAIGYTF.

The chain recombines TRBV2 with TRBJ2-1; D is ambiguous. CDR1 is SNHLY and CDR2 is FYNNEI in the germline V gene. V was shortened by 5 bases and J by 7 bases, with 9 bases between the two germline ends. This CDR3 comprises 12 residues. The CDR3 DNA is TGTGCCAGCAGTCTTTTAGCTAATGAGCAGTTCTTC. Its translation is CASSLLANEQFF.

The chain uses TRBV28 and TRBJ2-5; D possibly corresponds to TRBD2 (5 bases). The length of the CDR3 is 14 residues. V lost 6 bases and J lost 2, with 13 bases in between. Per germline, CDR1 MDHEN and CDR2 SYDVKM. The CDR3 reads CASSPSRVQETQYF. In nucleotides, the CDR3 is TGTGCCAGCAGCCCCTCGAGGGTTCAAGAGACCCAGTACTTC.

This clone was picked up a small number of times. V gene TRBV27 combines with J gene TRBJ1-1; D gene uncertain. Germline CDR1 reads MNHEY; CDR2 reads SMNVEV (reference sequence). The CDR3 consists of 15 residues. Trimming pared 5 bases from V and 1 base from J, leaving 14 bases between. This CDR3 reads CASSVLVRGNTEAFF. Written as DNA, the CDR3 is TGTGCCAGCAGTGTTCTGGTCCGGGGGAACACTGAAGCTTTCTTT.

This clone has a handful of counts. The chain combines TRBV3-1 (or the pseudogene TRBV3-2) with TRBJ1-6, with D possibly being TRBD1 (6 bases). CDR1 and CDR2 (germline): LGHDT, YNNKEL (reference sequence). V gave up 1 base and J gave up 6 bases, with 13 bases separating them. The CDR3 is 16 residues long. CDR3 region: CASSQGTGFSNSPLHF. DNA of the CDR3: TGTGCCAGCAGCCAAGGAACAGGGTTCTCTAATTCACCCCTCCACTTT.